The 21 T cell receptor beta chains reported below all come from one sample, sequenced in a study of early T cells in non-severe SARS-CoV-2 infection. One entry per CDR3 protein, called by TCRdb with MiXCR from the 5' RACE reads. The table has nearly 55,000 distinct CDR3 sequences, about 7.7% seen once; the top ten hold 10% to 13%. The input for sequencing was whole blood, taken at baseline. These receptors were obtained from an adult who was a healthcare worker with PCR-confirmed SARS-CoV-2 infection or an uninfected control (not recorded which).

This clonotype was recorded many times. The DNA of the CDR3 is TGCAGCGTTGATGCGAATGAGCAGTTCTTC. Translating it yields CSVDANEQFF. The chain couples TRBV29-1 to TRBJ2-1; D remains ambiguous. Germline V gene sequence: CDR1 SQVTM, CDR2 ANQGSEA. This CDR3 spans 10 amino acids. V was cut by 3 bases and J by 7 bases, with 4 bases left in between.

In its sample, this clonotype was seen many times. The CDR3 bases are TGTGCCAGCAGATATATTGTAGACACTGAAGCTTTCTTT. Translated, it gives CASRYIVDTEAFF. The V gene is TRBV7-2, the J gene TRBJ1-1; D is unclear. Trimming cost V 6 bases and J 3 bases, with 11 bases left between them. Germline CDR1 and CDR2: SGHTA and FQGNSA. The CDR3 is 13 residues long.

Relative to its sample, this clonotype is medium-sized. V is TRBV20-1 and J is TRBJ1-4; tentatively, D is TRBD1 (5 bases). Germline V CDR1 and CDR2: DFQATT, SNEGSKA (reference sequence). The CDR3 contains 14 residues. V dropped 2 bases and J dropped 5 bases, with 12 bases sitting between them. This CDR3 is CSARTGRENEKLFF. The CDR3 nucleotides read TGCAGTGCTAGAACCGGCAGGGAAAATGAAAAACTGTTTTTT.

This sequence joins TRBV27 and TRBJ1-2; D is unresolved. V lost 3 bases and J lost 5, with 10 bases in between. CDR1 and CDR2 from the germline V gene are MNHEY and SMNVEV (reference sequence). The CDR3 loop spans 13 amino acids. CDR3 sequence reads: CASSFQGSYGYTF. Here the CDR3 DNA reads TGTGCCAGCAGTTTCCAAGGGTCTTATGGCTACACCTTC.

There are many counts of this clonotype. The V gene is TRBV10-3, the J gene TRBJ2-3; TRBD2 agrees at 10 bases. The CDR3 length is 15 residues. The germline V gene encodes CDR1 ENHRY and CDR2 SYGVKD. With 7 bases clipped from V and 2 bases from J, the junction kept 6 bases outside the gene matches. The DNA of the CDR3 is TGTGCCATCACCCGGACTAGCGGAAACACAGATACGCAGTATTTT. This codes for CAITRTSGNTDTQYF.

With respect to this clonotype: Being one base from a much bigger clone, this may be a read error. This rearrangement joins TRBV18 to TRBJ2-3; a possible D gene is TRBD2 (5 bases). The CDR3 sequence is 16 residues long. Germline-derived CDR1 and CDR2 are KGHSH and LQKENI. The CDR3 bases are TGTGTCAGCTCACCAGACGAGCGGACCAGCACAGATACGCAGTATTTT. Its translation: CVSSPDERTSTDTQYF.

This clonotype has ten or more counts. V usage is TRBV30 and J usage is TRBJ2-3; D is unclear. CDR3 size: 13 residues. Trimming removed 1 base at V and 6 bases at J, with 11 bases between. Germline CDR1 reads GTSNPN; CDR2 reads SVGIG (reference sequence). DNA for the CDR3: TGTGCCTGGAGTGGGCCAGGAGCGGATACGCAGTATTTT. Its protein product is CAWSGPGADTQYF.

This clonotype was observed many times. V is TRBV7-8 and J is TRBJ2-3; D is unresolved. The V and J ends lost 1 base and 2 bases respectively, with 10 bases between them. In germline, CDR1 is SGHVS, CDR2 FQNEAQ. There are 15 residues in the CDR3. The CDR3 DNA is TGTGCCAGCAGCTTAGTAGGTGAAATCACAGATACGCAGTATTTT. Its protein product is CASSLVGEITDTQYF.

The chain links TRBV7-3 to TRBJ2-3; D is ambiguous. The CDR3 extends over 16 amino acids. V gave up 2 bases and J gave up 4 bases, with 16 bases separating them. Germline V gives CDR1 SGHTA, CDR2 FQGTGA. In DNA, the CDR3 is TGTGCCAGCAGCTTAGGACCCGCCCCGCTGGCAGATACGCAGTATTTT. It yields the protein CASSLGPAPLADTQYF.

This clonotype was picked up a small number of times. The chain uses TRBV10-3 and TRBJ2-1, with 7 bases that match TRBD2. Germline CDR1 and CDR2: ENHRY and SYGVKD. The junction had 1 base not matched to a gene; V was cut back by 3 bases and J by 5 bases. The CDR3 loop spans 13 amino acids. The CDR3 region is CAISDGLDNEQFF. CDR3 bases: TGTGCCATCAGTGACGGACTAGACAATGAGCAGTTCTTC.

This clonotype came up many times. The gene calls are TRBV12-3 or TRBV12-4 and TRBJ2-1; 10 bases match TRBD1. Trimming at V came to 7 bases and at J to 8 bases, leaving 14 bases not matched to a gene. CDR3 length equals 16 residues. The CDR3 nucleotides read TGTGCCAGCAAAGGGACAGGGGCAAACCTTGACCATGAGCAGTTCTTC. It translates to CASKGTGANLDHEQFF.

At least ten counts were recorded for this clonotype. The chain is built from TRBV20-1 and TRBJ1-2; D not resolved. Germline V gene lookup returns CDR1 DFQATT and CDR2 SNEGSKA (reference sequence). Trimming shortened V by 5 bases and J by 5 bases, and 9 bases separated the two germline ends. The CDR3 loop spans 11 amino acids. CDR3 DNA: TGCAGTGCTGCGGCGAAATATGGCTACACCTTC. Encoded protein: CSAAAKYGYTF.

This clonotype was observed at least ten times. The chain joins TRBV20-1 to TRBJ2-1; 12 bases map to TRBD2. Per germline, CDR1 DFQATT and CDR2 SNEGSKA (reference sequence). V was pared by 5 bases and J by 7 bases, with 9 bases of the junction left unmatched. This CDR3 spans 15 amino acids. CDR3 coding DNA: TGCAGTGCTCCTCCGACTAGCGGGAGTAGGAATGAGCAGTTCTTC. This translates into CSAPPTSGSRNEQFF.

The table lists this clonotype with a few counts. This chain joins TRBV4-2 and TRBJ2-5; 14 bases align to TRBD2. The trim removed 3 bases at V and 5 bases at J, leaving 14 bases unmatched. The CDR3 covers 19 residues. Germline CDR1 and CDR2: LGHNA and YNFKEQ. CDR3 DNA sequence: TGTGCCAGCAGCCAGGACCCTGGACTAGCGGGAGGATTAGTGGAGACCCAGTACTTC. This gives the protein CASSQDPGLAGGLVETQYF.

The CDR3 DNA follows: TGTGCCAGCAGCTTAACCGGGACAGGGGGCGGCGAGCAGTACTTC. Translating gives CASSLTGTGGGEQYF. The V gene is TRBV7-2, the J gene TRBJ2-7; 12 nucleotides match TRBD1. Germline V gives CDR1 SGHTA, CDR2 FQGNSA. The V segment lost 2 bases and the J segment 6 bases; nucleotides outside the gene matches: 5. This CDR3 spans 15 amino acids.

The chain joins TRBV9 to TRBJ2-1, with D tentatively TRBD1 (5 bases). Germline lookup yields CDR1 SGDLS and CDR2 YYNGEE. V was trimmed by 3 bases and J by 8 bases, leaving 15 bases between them. CDR3 length: 14 residues. The DNA for the CDR3 is TGTGCCAGCAGCGAGGGGCCCTTGGTGGATGAGCAGTTCTTC. Translating gives CASSEGPLVDEQFF.

This clonotype showed up just a few times. The chain joins TRBV7-2 to TRBJ2-3, with 9 nucleotides matching TRBD2. The V gene's germline CDR1 is SGHTA and CDR2 FQGNSA. The CDR3 covers 15 residues. The V segment lost 3 bases and the J segment 4 bases; nucleotides outside the gene matches: 5. The CDR3 nucleotides read TGTGCCAGCAGCTTGACGACTAGCGGCCCAGATACGCAGTATTTT. Amino acids: CASSLTTSGPDTQYF.

In this sample, this clonotype turned up a few times. The rearrangement joins TRBV29-1 to TRBJ1-6, with TRBD1 matching 9 bases. Germline CDR1 SQVTM, CDR2 ANQGSEA. The ends lost 5 bases at V and 10 bases at J; junction bases unmatched: 12. This CDR3 spans 15 amino acids. Here the CDR3 reads CSVRMGGTGTSPLHF. CDR3 coding DNA: TGCAGCGTTCGGATGGGAGGGACAGGGACATCACCCCTCCACTTT.

The J gene is TRBJ2-5, the V gene TRBV10-3; TRBD1 aligns across 7 bases. There are 14 residues in the CDR3. Germline CDR1 ENHRY, CDR2 SYGVKD. The V segment lost 3 bases and the J segment 5 bases; nucleotides outside the gene matches: 6. Here the CDR3 reads CAISDTQGVETQYF. CDR3 in DNA: TGTGCCATCAGTGACACGCAGGGGGTGGAGACCCAGTACTTC.

This clonotype was detected only a few times. The CDR3 region is CASSLGFSVTAEQYF. CDR3 coding DNA: TGTGCCAGCAGTTTAGGTTTTTCAGTTACCGCCGAGCAGTACTTC. The V gene is TRBV28, the J gene TRBJ2-7; D not resolved. The V gene's germline CDR1 is MDHEN and CDR2 SYDVKM. CDR3 length: 15 residues. V gave up 2 bases and J gave up 6 bases, with 17 bases separating them.

This clonotype occurred a few times. The chain is built from TRBV7-9 and TRBJ2-7; D may correspond to TRBD1 or TRBD2 (5 bases each). CDR1 and CDR2 (germline): SEHNR, FQNEAQ (reference sequence). The CDR3 is 15 residues long. V was trimmed by 1 base and J by 0 bases, leaving 10 bases between them. The CDR3 bases are TGTGCCAGCAGCTTAGGAGCAGGGAGCTCCTACGAGCAGTACTTC. This gives the protein CASSLGAGSSYEQYF.